The clone carrying this T cell receptor (beta chain) was seen ten or more times. Its antigen is unidentified. TCR beta CDR3 amplification used RNA transcripts. After a first-round RT-PCR with HTBI primers, a second-round multiplex PCR was run. MiXCR, run by TCRdb on the multiplex PCR reads, gives a single entry per CDR3 protein. Seen here are over 200,000 distinct CDR3 sequences, around 30% observed once, and the top ten hold over 7.5%. V was trimmed by 3 bases and J by 2 bases, leaving 8 bases between them. This CDR3 contains 13 residues. CDR1 and CDR2 (germline): SGHDT, YYEEEE. The sample originates from a study of Graves' ophthalmopathy and Graves' hyperthyroidism. Overall study findings and caveats: The blood repertoire also included most expanded thyroid clonotypes above 0.001 frequency.

Sequencing used peripheral blood. The sequence was collected from a middle-aged man with Graves' ophthalmopathy. J is TRBJ2-5 and V is TRBV5-6; D uncertain. The CDR3 is CASSWKVQETQYF. The CDR3, as DNA: TGTGCCAGCAGCTGGAAGGTTCAAGAGACCCAGTACTTC. Looking up the rest from reference TRBV5-6 and TRBJ2-5 gives the full variable domain: DAGVTQSPTHLIKTRGQQVTLRCSPKSGHDTVSWYQQALGQGPQFIFQYYEEEERQRGNFPDRFSGHQFPNYSSELNVNALLLGDSALYLCASSWKVQETQYFGPGTRLLVL.